This T cell receptor beta chain was found in a study of blood T cell repertoires in COVID-19. Study summary: PBMCs, B-cell-depleted T cells, or T cells were the source of the cDNA or gDNA that made up the material.

The method was immunoSEQ multiplex PCR; TCRdb's version includes in-frame clones alone and lacks a portion of them. This table has about 140,000 clones, around 82% appearing once. This CDR3 comprises 12 residues. Trimming shortened V by 8 bases and J by 5 bases, and 10 bases separated the two germline ends. In germline, CDR1 is SNHLY, CDR2 FYNNEI. The sequencing sample was made of peripheral blood. This chain connects TRBV2 to TRBJ2-1; D might be TRBD2 (5 bases). This receptor was identified in a woman aged 55-69 years with acute or convalescent COVID-19. The CDR3 reads CASEASHNEQFF. CDR3 coding DNA: TGTGCCAGCGAGGCTAGCCACAATGAGCAGTTCTTC.